This T cell receptor beta chain was sequenced during a study of blood T cell repertoires in COVID-19. About the study: Collection of acute and convalescent COVID-19 samples took place in the United States, Italy and Spain. In each case, the material was cDNA or gDNA derived from T cells, B-cell-depleted T cells, or PBMCs.

Per the original methods: Amplified reference gene primers provided the basis for estimating nucleated cell counts. Sequenced by immunoSEQ multiplex PCR; TCRdb stores in-frame clones only, minus some. V, J and clone size derive from that table, while D and trimming were established from the DNA sequence. Of about 190,000 clones in the sample, 90% were seen once. The germline CDR1 and CDR2 sequences are MNHNY and SVGAGI (reference sequence). CDR3 length: 13 amino acids. The germline V and J ends were trimmed by 2 bases and 8 bases, with 7 bases remaining between them. The chain recombines TRBV6-6 with TRBJ1-6; D possibly corresponds to TRBD1 (5 bases). The sequenced sample consisted of peripheral blood. The TCR originated in a man aged 50-60 years with acute or convalescent COVID-19. CDR3 nucleotides: TGTGCCAGCAGTTACGGGGGGGATTCACCCCTCCACTTT. It is translated as CASSYGGDSPLHF.